The 3 T cell receptor beta chains reported below all come from one sample, sequenced in a study of OX40 agonist ivuxolimab in advanced cancers. Using immunoSEQ multiplex PCR, the repertoire was profiled, and TCRdb retains in-frame clones only, with some absent. The table includes about 94,000 clones, under 95% detected once. The sample consisted of CD4+ or CD8+ T cells sorted from blood, taken in a trial of the OX40 agonist ivuxolimab. Every receptor here comes from an adult with an advanced solid tumor such as melanoma, head and neck, liver or kidney cancer.

The J gene is TRBJ2-7, the V gene TRBV7-6, with 9 bases identical to TRBD2. Germline V gene sequence: CDR1 SGHVS, CDR2 FNYEAQ. The V segment lost 5 bases and the J segment 4 bases; nucleotides outside the gene matches: 24. The CDR3 has 20 amino acids. The CDR3 nucleotides are TGTGCCAGCAGCCTATCCCGATTTAGCGGGAGCACCCTCGACCGTTACGAGCAGTACTTC. Protein sequence: CASSLSRFSGSTLDRYEQYF.

V is TRBV6-5 and J is TRBJ2-2; D uncertain. V lost 0 bases and J lost 0, with 5 bases in between. Germline V gives CDR1 MNHEY, CDR2 SVGAGI. This CDR3 region has 15 residues. Here the CDR3 DNA reads TGTGCCAGCAGTTACTCTTACGCGAACACCGGGGAGCTGTTTTTT. Translated, it gives CASSYSYANTGELFF.

The gene calls are TRBV27 and TRBJ2-3; a possible D gene is TRBD1 (6 bases). The germline gives CDR1 MNHEY, CDR2 SMNVEV (reference sequence). V lost 4 bases, J lost 1 base, and 12 bases lay in between. This CDR3 has 15 amino acids. As DNA, the CDR3 is TGTGCCAGCAGTTCCCCGGGACAAGGCACAGATACGCAGTATTTT. It codes for CASSSPGQGTDTQYF.